This TCR beta chain derives from a study of blood T cell repertoires in COVID-19. About the research overall: Sites in the United States, Italy and Spain provided acute and convalescent COVID-19 samples.

CDR1 is SNHLY and CDR2 is FYNNEI in the germline V gene. V shed 1 base and J 6 bases; nucleotides not matched to a gene: 4. The CDR3 has 15 residues. Method: immunoSEQ multiplex PCR; TCRdb's copy keeps in-frame clones and lacks some. This sample has some 160,000 clones, with 80% found just once. Participants, roughly 18 to 90 years old, spanned 25 or so US areas. This clone was detected a few times. The sequenced material came from PBMCs or T cells enriched from blood (not recorded which). The genes are TRBV2 and TRBJ1-5; 9 bases are a match to TRBD1. This sequence was found in a woman aged 55-69 years who had recovered from COVID-19. CDR3 residues: CASSEGGQGGQPQHF. CDR3 nucleotides: TGTGCCAGCAGTGAAGGGGGACAGGGTGGTCAGCCCCAGCATTTT. The variable domain in full, with the rest retrieved from reference TRBV2 and TRBJ1-5, is EPEVTQTPSHQVTQMGQEVILRCVPISNHLYFYWYRQILGQKVEFLVSFYNNEISEKSEIFDDQFSVERPDGSNFTLKIRSTKLEDSAMYFCASSEGGQGGQPQHFGDGTRLSIL.